This TCR beta chain appears in the sequencing data of a study of T cell changes during pregnancy in multiple sclerosis. Per germline, CDR1 MDHEN and CDR2 SYDVKM. Trimming cost V 5 bases and J 5 bases, with 13 bases left between them. This CDR3 contains 14 residues. Method: immunoSEQ multiplex PCR; TCRdb's copy keeps in-frame clones and lacks some. The sample has tens of thousands of clones, about 87% seen once; the top ten hold 0.95% to 1.5%. The chain has TRBV28 and TRBJ2-1; tentative D call: TRBD2 (5 bases). This clonotype was sampled from a female donor with multiple sclerosis, enrolled in a pregnancy study. Sequenced material: CD4+ T cells from peripheral blood mononuclear cells, taken in the second trimester of pregnancy. CDR3 loop: CASSRSGSNNEQFF. The CDR3 nucleotides read TGTGCCAGCAGTCGGAGCGGCTCAAACAATGAGCAGTTCTTC. Drawing the rest from reference TRBV28 and TRBJ2-1, the complete variable domain is DVKVTQSSRYLVKRTGEKVFLECVQDMDHENMFWYRQDPGLGLRLIYFSYDVKMKEKGDIPEGYSVSREKKERFSLILESASTNQTSMYLCASSRSGSNNEQFFGPGTRLTVL.